Listed below are T cell receptor beta chains from one sample, sequenced in a study of a mutant IDH1 vaccine in newly diagnosed glioma. These TCRs are of unknown antigen specificity. This table comes from immunoSEQ multiplex PCR, and its TCRdb copy is limited to in-frame clones, with some not included. Found here are about 52,000 clones, roughly 90% of them singletons; the top ten hold more than 2%. Sequences were derived from PBMCs, sampled from a glioma patient whose treatment included an IDH1 peptide vaccine. Every receptor here comes from a man in his fifties with glioma. The CDR3 runs from the conserved cysteine through the conserved F or W. The D gene is left open where the match is weak. Expanded clones get a size class; other rows say once, few or many, or leave the size out.

CDR3nt: TGCGCCAGCAGCGGCGGACAGGGCTTCTCTGGAAACACCATATATTTT
CDR3aa: CASSGGQGFSGNTIYF
j_gene: TRBJ1-3
v_gene: TRBV5-1
abundance: .
d_gene: TRBD1

CDR3nt: TGTGCCTGGGTCACAGCGGGGGGGACAGATACGCAGTATTTT
CDR3aa: CAWVTAGGTDTQYF
j_gene: TRBJ2-3
v_gene: TRBV30
abundance: .
d_gene: TRBD2

CDR3nt: TGCGCCAGCAGCCAAGATCAACCGGGGCAGGTGAACACTGAAGCTTTCTTT
CDR3aa: CASSQDQPGQVNTEAFF
j_gene: TRBJ1-1
v_gene: TRBV4-1
abundance: once
d_gene: .

CDR3nt: TGTGCCAGCAGCTCCAGGGTCGCCGAAGCTTTCTTT
CDR3aa: CASSSRVAEAFF
j_gene: TRBJ1-1
v_gene: TRBV7-9
abundance: .
d_gene: .

CDR3nt: TGCGCCAGCAGCCAAGGCAGGGGGCGTTGGGAGACCCAGTACTTC
CDR3aa: CASSQGRGRWETQYF
j_gene: TRBJ2-5
v_gene: TRBV4-1
abundance: .
d_gene: TRBD1

CDR3nt: TGTGCCAGCAGCGACCAGACAGGTAGAGCTTTCTTT
CDR3aa: CASSDQTGRAFF
j_gene: TRBJ1-1
v_gene: TRBV9
abundance: .
d_gene: .

CDR3nt: TGTGCCAGCAGCTTTACGGGAAGGACCTACGAGCAGTACTTC
CDR3aa: CASSFTGRTYEQYF
j_gene: TRBJ2-7
v_gene: TRBV5-6
abundance: .
d_gene: .

CDR3nt: TGTGCCACCAGCAGAGATCGGTCAAAAGATACGCAGTATTTT
CDR3aa: CATSRDRSKDTQYF
j_gene: TRBJ2-3
v_gene: TRBV15
abundance: .
d_gene: .

CDR3nt: TGTGCCAGTAGGATCTCAGGGGATACGCAGTATTTT
CDR3aa: CASRISGDTQYF
j_gene: TRBJ2-3
v_gene: TRBV19
abundance: .
d_gene: .

CDR3nt: TGTGCCAGCAGCACCCTGGGTATAGAAGCTTTCTTT
CDR3aa: CASSTLGIEAFF
j_gene: TRBJ1-1
v_gene: TRBV7-9
abundance: few
d_gene: .

CDR3nt: TGTGCCAGCAGCCCCGGTGTAGCGGGGGGGGCCTACGAGCAGTACTTC
CDR3aa: CASSPGVAGGAYEQYF
j_gene: TRBJ2-7
v_gene: TRBV7-6
abundance: .
d_gene: TRBD2

CDR3nt: TGTGCCAGCAGCTGGGACCGTTCGGGCGAGCAGTACTTC
CDR3aa: CASSWDRSGEQYF
j_gene: TRBJ2-7
v_gene: TRBV7-2
abundance: .
d_gene: .

CDR3nt: TGTGCCAGTAGTATCGGGTTGGGGGTCGGAAGTCAGCCCCAGCATTTT
CDR3aa: CASSIGLGVGSQPQHF
j_gene: TRBJ1-5
v_gene: TRBV19
abundance: .
d_gene: .

CDR3nt: TGTGCCAGCAGCGTGGACAGGGTGCGGAATGAAAAACTGTTTTTT
CDR3aa: CASSVDRVRNEKLFF
j_gene: TRBJ1-4
v_gene: TRBV2
abundance: .
d_gene: TRBD1

CDR3nt: TGTGCCAGCAGCGTAGGGACAGGAAACACAGATACGCAGTATTTT
CDR3aa: CASSVGTGNTDTQYF
j_gene: TRBJ2-3
v_gene: TRBV9
abundance: .
d_gene: TRBD1

CDR3nt: TGTGCCAGCAGCCCACCTCCGGGACAGGGGGCCAATCAGCCCCAGCATTTT
CDR3aa: CASSPPPGQGANQPQHF
j_gene: TRBJ1-5
v_gene: TRBV28
abundance: .
d_gene: TRBD1

CDR3nt: TGTGCCAGCAGCTTGACTAGCGGGAGGTATGAGCAGTTCTTC
CDR3aa: CASSLTSGRYEQFF
j_gene: TRBJ2-1
v_gene: TRBV5-5
abundance: .
d_gene: TRBD2

CDR3nt: TGTGCCAGCAGAGCAGGGAACACCGGGGAGCTGTTTTTT
CDR3aa: CASRAGNTGELFF
j_gene: TRBJ2-2
v_gene: TRBV6-1
abundance: .
d_gene: .

CDR3nt: TGTGCCTGGAGTGGAGGCGGGCAGGGTCAGCCCCAGCATTTT
CDR3aa: CAWSGGGQGQPQHF
j_gene: TRBJ1-5
v_gene: TRBV30
abundance: .
d_gene: .

CDR3nt: TGTGCCAGTAGTGCGGGGGGGGTTGTGAATGAGCAGTTCTTC
CDR3aa: CASSAGGVVNEQFF
j_gene: TRBJ2-1
v_gene: TRBV19
abundance: .
d_gene: TRBD2

CDR3nt: TGTGCCAGCAGTACTCAGGCCTACGAGCAGTACTTC
CDR3aa: CASSTQAYEQYF
j_gene: TRBJ2-7
v_gene: TRBV2
abundance: .
d_gene: .

CDR3nt: TGTGCCAGTAGTAGCCGGGAGATTGGTGGGGTAGATACGCAGTATTTT
CDR3aa: CASSSREIGGVDTQYF
j_gene: TRBJ2-3
v_gene: TRBV19
abundance: .
d_gene: .

CDR3nt: TGCGCCAGCAGCCGGGGAGAAAGCTCTGGGGCCAACGTCCTGACTTTC
CDR3aa: CASSRGESSGANVLTF
j_gene: TRBJ2-6
v_gene: TRBV4-3
abundance: medium-sized
d_gene: .

CDR3nt: TGCGCCAGCAGCTTGGCGGGCGGGAACTCTGGAAACACCATATATTTT
CDR3aa: CASSLAGGNSGNTIYF
j_gene: TRBJ1-3
v_gene: TRBV5-1
abundance: .
d_gene: .

CDR3nt: TGTGCCGCCTCCCAGGGCAGCCTCTACGAGCAGTACTTC
CDR3aa: CAASQGSLYEQYF
j_gene: TRBJ2-7
v_gene: TRBV6-6
abundance: .
d_gene: .

CDR3nt: TGTGCCAGCAGCAGACAGGGGGCGAGGTATAATTCACCCCTCCACTTT
CDR3aa: CASSRQGARYNSPLHF
j_gene: TRBJ1-6
v_gene: TRBV7-9
abundance: .
d_gene: TRBD1

CDR3nt: TGTGCCAGCAGCCCTTCAGGGGCCCCACACTACGAGCAGTACTTC
CDR3aa: CASSPSGAPHYEQYF
j_gene: TRBJ2-7
v_gene: TRBV9
abundance: .
d_gene: .

CDR3nt: TGTGCCAGCAGTTTTAACCGGGACTACTACGAGCAGTACTTC
CDR3aa: CASSFNRDYYEQYF
j_gene: TRBJ2-7
v_gene: TRBV27
abundance: .
d_gene: TRBD2

CDR3nt: TGTGCCAGCAGCGTAGGGGACACCTATAATTCACCCCTCCACTTT
CDR3aa: CASSVGDTYNSPLHF
j_gene: TRBJ1-6
v_gene: TRBV9
abundance: .
d_gene: .

CDR3nt: TGTGCCAGCAGCTTAGGGCGACTAGCGGGGGGGGTCGACCAGTACTTC
CDR3aa: CASSLGRLAGGVDQYF
j_gene: TRBJ2-5
v_gene: TRBV7-8
abundance: .
d_gene: TRBD2

CDR3nt: TGTGCCAGCAAGACAGGGGGACAGCCCCAGCATTTT
CDR3aa: CASKTGGQPQHF
j_gene: TRBJ1-5
v_gene: TRBV6-6
abundance: once
d_gene: TRBD1

CDR3nt: TGTGCCAGCAGCTTAGACCCAGGGACCAGTCAGCCCCAGCATTTT
CDR3aa: CASSLDPGTSQPQHF
j_gene: TRBJ1-5
v_gene: TRBV11-2
abundance: .
d_gene: .

CDR3nt: TGTGCCAGCAGCCAAGGAGGACCAGGCCGGGGGGAAAAACTGTTTTTT
CDR3aa: CASSQGGPGRGEKLFF
j_gene: TRBJ1-4
v_gene: TRBV14
abundance: .
d_gene: .

CDR3nt: TGTGCCAGCAGCTTGCTTGCGAGGCCAGCATCAAATTCACCCCTCCACTTT
CDR3aa: CASSLLARPASNSPLHF
j_gene: TRBJ1-6
v_gene: TRBV5-4
abundance: .
d_gene: .

CDR3nt: TGCGCCAGCAGCCAACGGCCTCCGGACTCTGGAAACACCATATATTTT
CDR3aa: CASSQRPPDSGNTIYF
j_gene: TRBJ1-3
v_gene: TRBV4-3
abundance: .
d_gene: .

CDR3nt: TGTGCCAGCAGAACAGTTACCTATGGCTACACCTTC
CDR3aa: CASRTVTYGYTF
j_gene: TRBJ1-2
v_gene: TRBV7-9
abundance: .
d_gene: .

CDR3nt: TGTGCCAGCTCACCGACCGGGACAGGGTTGACCGGGGAGCTGTTTTTT
CDR3aa: CASSPTGTGLTGELFF
j_gene: TRBJ2-2
v_gene: TRBV18
abundance: .
d_gene: TRBD1

CDR3nt: TGCGCCAGCAGCTTGGATGGCCCGACCCAGTACTTC
CDR3aa: CASSLDGPTQYF
j_gene: TRBJ2-5
v_gene: TRBV5-1
abundance: .
d_gene: .

CDR3nt: TGTGCCAGCAGCGTATCAGGGGGCAGCAATCAGCCCCAGCATTTT
CDR3aa: CASSVSGGSNQPQHF
j_gene: TRBJ1-5
v_gene: TRBV9
abundance: .
d_gene: TRBD1

CDR3nt: TGTGCCAGCTCACCCGGGTTAGCGAATTCACCCCTCCACTTT
CDR3aa: CASSPGLANSPLHF
j_gene: TRBJ1-6
v_gene: TRBV18
abundance: .
d_gene: .

CDR3nt: TGCGCCAGCAGCTTGGCCGTGGATACCCCTGGAAACACCATATATTTT
CDR3aa: CASSLAVDTPGNTIYF
j_gene: TRBJ1-3
v_gene: TRBV5-1
abundance: .
d_gene: .

CDR3nt: TGCGCCAGCAGCTTGAGGAACAGGGAGACCGAGCAGTACTTC
CDR3aa: CASSLRNRETEQYF
j_gene: TRBJ2-7
v_gene: TRBV5-1
abundance: .
d_gene: .

CDR3nt: TGTGCCAGCAGCTTAGTGTCCCAGGGCTATCAGCAGTACTTC
CDR3aa: CASSLVSQGYQQYF
j_gene: TRBJ2-7
v_gene: TRBV7-8
abundance: .
d_gene: .

CDR3nt: TGTGCCAGCGCGGCGGCTAATGAAAAACTGTTTTTT
CDR3aa: CASAAANEKLFF
j_gene: TRBJ1-4
v_gene: TRBV13
abundance: once
d_gene: .

CDR3nt: TGTGCCAGCAGCTTAGACGGGGGGGCCTCTGGGGCCAACGTCCTGACTTTC
CDR3aa: CASSLDGGASGANVLTF
j_gene: TRBJ2-6
v_gene: TRBV7-2
abundance: .
d_gene: TRBD2

CDR3nt: TGTGCCAGTACCCCCGCGGGTGTTAGCGGCTCAACCTACGAGCAGTACTTC
CDR3aa: CASTPAGVSGSTYEQYF
j_gene: TRBJ2-7
v_gene: TRBV19
abundance: .
d_gene: .

CDR3nt: TGTGCCAGCAGCGCCGCGGGACGGAGTAATCAGCCCCAGCATTTT
CDR3aa: CASSAAGRSNQPQHF
j_gene: TRBJ1-5
v_gene: TRBV6-6
abundance: .
d_gene: .

CDR3nt: TGTGCCAGCAGCTTAAGGGAGGACAGGGGGAACGAGCAGTACTTC
CDR3aa: CASSLREDRGNEQYF
j_gene: TRBJ2-7
v_gene: TRBV7-9
abundance: .
d_gene: TRBD1

CDR3nt: TGTGCCAGCAGCGGACCCACCGGCGAGCAGTACTTC
CDR3aa: CASSGPTGEQYF
j_gene: TRBJ2-7
v_gene: TRBV9
abundance: .
d_gene: .

CDR3nt: TGTGCCAGCAGCTACAGGGCGGATCAGCCCCAGCATTTT
CDR3aa: CASSYRADQPQHF
j_gene: TRBJ1-5
v_gene: TRBV7-9
abundance: .
d_gene: .

CDR3nt: TGTGCCAGTCCCCCTCCGGGGCGTACGGTCACTGAAGCTTTCTTT
CDR3aa: CASPPPGRTVTEAFF
j_gene: TRBJ1-1
v_gene: TRBV19
abundance: .
d_gene: .

CDR3nt: TGTGCCAGCAGTCGATCATCCCGGACGGGACAAGAGACCCAGTACTTC
CDR3aa: CASSRSSRTGQETQYF
j_gene: TRBJ2-5
v_gene: TRBV7-6
abundance: .
d_gene: .

CDR3nt: TGTGCCAGCAGCTTAAACCCGCGAGGAAGCTCCTACGAGCAGTACTTC
CDR3aa: CASSLNPRGSSYEQYF
j_gene: TRBJ2-7
v_gene: TRBV7-2
abundance: .
d_gene: .